This entry is about one T cell receptor beta chain. The antigen remains undetermined. The sample comes from a study of T cell repertoires in cytomegalovirus infection. Study context: Recently described HLA-C-restricted plus well-studied HLA-B-restricted CMV epitopes were used. Notes on the study in general: Ex vivo responses were dominated by HLA-C-restricted CMV-specific TCR beta clonotypes.

Each CDR3 protein gets one entry after TCRdb re-called the reads with MiXCR. The top ten clones hold roughly 13% of a sample with some 940,000 distinct CDR3 sequences, 25% to 40% of them seen once. This CDR3 region has 13 residues. Per germline, CDR1 MNHEY and CDR2 SMNVEV (reference sequence). Trimming removed 0 bases from V and 1 base from J, with 3 bases in between. The V call is TRBV27, the J call TRBJ2-5; the D is unclear. Specimen: cultured CD8+ T cells from PBMCs, collected from culture after CMV antigen stimulation. The clonotype originates from a human donor in good health (CMV status not recorded). Some clones in this sample may be carry-over from other donors' samples. CDR3 in amino acids: CASSLSSQETQYF. The CDR3, as DNA: TGTGCCAGCAGTTTATCTTCCCAAGAGACCCAGTACTTC.